Following are 32 T cell receptor beta chains from one sample sequenced in a study of stem cell transplantation in POMP-related autoinflammatory disease. Assay used: immunoSEQ multiplex PCR; TCRdb lists only in-frame clones, some missing. The table records under 9,500 clones, 88% of them present only once. This specimen was CD8+ T cells from PBMCs, taken after stem cell transplantation. The source is a human patient with POMP-related autoinflammation and immune dysregulation (PRAID). Some T cells may arise from the graft donor.

This clone has only one observation. The chain employs TRBV6-5 and TRBJ1-1, with D unresolved. Germline V gives CDR1 MNHEY, CDR2 SVGAGI. Trimming removed 5 bases at V and 6 bases at J, with 13 bases between. The CDR3 sequence is 13 residues long. The CDR3 region has the DNA TGTGCCAGCAGTAGTGGAGCAGGAGCTGAAGCTTTCTTT. Amino acids: CASSSGAGAEAFF.

Sample share makes this clone medium-sized. This rearrangement joins TRBV27 to TRBJ2-1; possibly TRBD2 for D (5 bases). CDR1 and CDR2 from the germline V gene are MNHEY and SMNVEV (reference sequence). This CDR3 comprises 16 residues. V shed 2 bases and J shed 0 bases, with 11 bases lying between them. The CDR3 loop is CASSLDTTSSYNEQFF. DNA of the CDR3: TGTGCCAGCAGTTTAGACACAACTAGCTCCTACAATGAGCAGTTCTTC.

This clone has a handful of counts. The chain has TRBV19 and TRBJ1-6; no reliable D call. This CDR3 spans 15 amino acids. V was cut by 5 bases and J by 0 bases, with 8 bases left in between. Germline assignment: CDR1 LNHDA and CDR2 SQIVND (reference sequence). Here the CDR3 reads CASSWRSSYNSPLHF. For the CDR3, the DNA is TGTGCCAGTAGTTGGAGAAGCTCCTATAATTCACCCCTCCACTTT.

The chain carries TRBV19 and TRBJ1-5, with 8 bases matching TRBD1. The CDR3 extends over 15 amino acids. V trimming: 3 bases; J trimming: 5 bases; junction bases outside the gene matches: 6. CDR1 and CDR2 from the germline V gene are LNHDA and SQIVND (reference sequence). The CDR3 DNA reads TGTGCCAGTAGTATGCTCGACAGGGGAGATCAGCCCCAGCATTTT. Translation gives CASSMLDRGDQPQHF.

This clone has just one count. The gene calls are TRBV24-1 and TRBJ2-3, with TRBD1 as a possible D gene (6 bases). Per germline, CDR1 KGHDR and CDR2 SFDVKD. The CDR3 is 13 residues long. The V end lost 9 bases, the J end lost 7 bases, and 16 bases lay between the germline ends. As DNA, the CDR3 is TGTGCCACCCTGGCCAGGACAGTTCATACGCAGTATTTT. Encoded protein: CATLARTVHTQYF.

This chain links TRBV7-9 with TRBJ2-1, with D possibly being TRBD1 (6 bases). This CDR3 has 15 amino acids. The germline CDR1 and CDR2 sequences are SEHNR and FQNEAQ (reference sequence). V dropped 1 base and J dropped 1 base, with 8 bases sitting between them. The CDR3 is CASSLGGPSYNEQFF. CDR3 DNA: TGTGCCAGCAGCTTAGGGGGGCCTTCCTACAATGAGCAGTTCTTC.

The chain employs TRBV28 and TRBJ2-7; TRBD1 might be the D (6 bases). CDR3 length equals 15 residues. Germline V gene lookup returns CDR1 MDHEN and CDR2 SYDVKM. V lost 5 bases to trimming and J lost 5 bases, with 19 bases between them. In nucleotides, the CDR3 is TGTGCCAGCAGTGCACACGGGACAAATTCAAACGAGCAGTACGTC. Its protein product is CASSAHGTNSNEQYV.

V and J are TRBV18 and TRBJ2-3; unclear D gene. CDR1 KGHSH and CDR2 LQKENI come from the germline V gene. This CDR3 is built from 14 residues. Deletions cut 8 bases from V and 0 bases from J, with 12 bases between. The DNA of the CDR3 is TGTGCCAGCGCAACTTTAACTAGCACAGATACGCAGTATTTT. This translates into CASATLTSTDTQYF.

The chain employs TRBV6-5 and TRBJ1-4; no clear D gene. The CDR3 has 13 residues. The V end lost 4 bases, the J end lost 8 bases, and 11 bases lay between the germline ends. Germline-derived CDR1 and CDR2 are MNHEY and SVGAGI. The CDR3 loop reads CASSSTHVEKLFF. CDR3 DNA sequence: TGTGCCAGCAGTTCCACGCATGTAGAAAAACTGTTTTTT.

The chain carries TRBV6-5 and TRBJ2-7; the D gene could be TRBD1 or TRBD2 (6 bases each). Looked up from germline, CDR1 is MNHEY and CDR2 is SVGAGI. The CDR3 length is 12 residues. Trimming left V 5 bases short and J 7 bases short, with 12 bases between. The CDR3 loop is CASSLGGGEQYF. DNA for the CDR3: TGTGCCAGCAGTCTCGGAGGGGGGGAGCAGTACTTC.

The chain couples TRBV7-8 to TRBJ2-5, with unresolved D. Germline CDR1 is SGHVS and CDR2 is FQNEAQ. The length of the CDR3 is 13 residues. Trimming left V 2 bases short and J 2 bases short, with 6 bases between. The CDR3 is CASSLFRQETQYF. The CDR3 coding sequence is TGTGCCAGCAGCTTATTTCGGCAAGAGACCCAGTACTTC.

The chain combines TRBV5-1 with TRBJ2-1; 7 nucleotides line up with TRBD2. The CDR3 is 17 amino acids. Germline loops: CDR1 SGHRS, CDR2 YFSETQ. V shed 0 bases and J 2 bases; nucleotides not matched to a gene: 8. The CDR3 here is CASSLALAGETYNEQFF. The CDR3 DNA reads TGCGCCAGCAGCTTGGCCTTGGCGGGGGAAACCTACAATGAGCAGTTCTTC.

The V and J genes are TRBV6-1 and TRBJ1-2, with 9 bases matching TRBD1. The length of the CDR3 is 16 residues. Germline loops: CDR1 MNHNS, CDR2 SASEGT. Losses at the gene ends were 2 bases for V and 8 bases for J; bases not matched to a gene: 12. CDR3 bases: TGTGCCAGCAGTGAACTTTGGACAGGGGAGCTCAGCGGCTACACCTTC. Amino acid sequence: CASSELWTGELSGYTF.

V usage is TRBV7-2 and J usage is TRBJ2-3; 9 bases map to TRBD2. The germline gives CDR1 SGHTA, CDR2 FQGNSA. Losses at the gene ends were 4 bases for V and 2 bases for J; bases not matched to a gene: 13. The CDR3 sequence is 18 residues long. The CDR3 DNA reads TGTGCCAGCAGCTACTTGCCCGAGCGGGGGGACGACACAGATACGCAGTATTTT. It is translated as CASSYLPERGDDTDTQYF.

The chain employs TRBV9 and TRBJ2-1, with TRBD2 identical over 8 bases. The germline V gene encodes CDR1 SGDLS and CDR2 YYNGEE. V shed 0 bases, J shed 4 bases, and the junction held 3 bases outside the gene matches. This CDR3 has 15 residues. The CDR3 nucleotides read TGTGCCAGCAGCGTAGCGGGAGGGGGATACAATGAGCAGTTCTTC. It codes for CASSVAGGGYNEQFF.

The chain is built from TRBV2 and TRBJ1-4, with a possible D match to TRBD1 (6 bases). The CDR3 runs 15 residues. Deletions cut 6 bases from V and 3 bases from J, with 14 bases between. CDR1 and CDR2 from the germline V gene are SNHLY and FYNNEI. CDR3 residues: CASRGRQAPNEKLFF. DNA of the CDR3: TGTGCCAGCAGAGGCCGACAGGCCCCTAATGAAAAACTGTTTTTT.

This clone was observed a few times. The chain recombines TRBV13 with TRBJ2-1, with D perhaps TRBD1 (5 bases). The V gene's germline CDR1 is PRHDT and CDR2 FYEKMQ (reference sequence). Trimming left V 4 bases short and J 5 bases short, with 12 bases between. The CDR3 length is 14 residues. CDR3 in DNA: TGTGCCAGCAGCTCCGACAGCGCTAACAATGAGCAGTTCTTC. Protein sequence: CASSSDSANNEQFF.

A few counts support this clone. The chain combines TRBV2 with TRBJ1-1; the D gene is possibly TRBD1 (6 bases). Germline values: CDR1 SNHLY, CDR2 FYNNEI. The CDR3 consists of 16 residues. Trimming removed 1 base from V and 1 base from J, with 13 bases in between. CDR3 loop: CASSEVRDTSNTEAFF. The CDR3 DNA reads TGTGCCAGCAGTGAAGTAAGGGACACCTCGAACACTGAAGCTTTCTTT.

The genes are TRBV3-1 (or the pseudogene TRBV3-2) and TRBJ2-7; no clear D gene. The CDR3 consists of 12 residues. The germline V gene encodes CDR1 LGHDT and CDR2 YNNKEL (reference sequence). V was pared by 2 bases and J by 2 bases, with 4 bases between. The CDR3: CASSQKTYEQYF. The CDR3 DNA reads TGTGCCAGCAGCCAAAAGACCTACGAGCAGTACTTC.

The genes are TRBV5-1 and TRBJ2-1; D ambiguous. This CDR3 spans 13 amino acids. Germline CDR1 is SGHRS and CDR2 is YFSETQ. V lost 0 bases and J 5 bases, leaving 6 bases between the germline ends. CDR3 amino acids: CASSLDENNEQFF. The CDR3 DNA follows: TGCGCCAGCAGCTTGGATGAAAACAATGAGCAGTTCTTC.

The V call is TRBV6-5, the J call TRBJ1-1; maybe TRBD1 (5 bases). Germline assignment: CDR1 MNHEY and CDR2 SVGAGI. The V and J ends lost 3 bases and 8 bases respectively, with 13 bases between them. This CDR3 comprises 13 residues. Here the CDR3 reads CASSYTGYPEAFF. The CDR3 DNA follows: TGTGCCAGCAGTTATACAGGTTACCCCGAAGCTTTCTTT.

The chain employs TRBV10-3 and TRBJ2-1, with D hard to call. Per the germline V gene, CDR1 is ENHRY and CDR2 is SYGVKD. The CDR3 extends over 14 amino acids. The V gene lost 4 bases and the J gene lost 6 bases, with 13 bases spanning the gap. The CDR3 loop reads CAISVGAFGNEQFF. The CDR3 DNA follows: TGTGCCATCAGTGTTGGAGCCTTCGGCAATGAGCAGTTCTTC.

CDR3 in DNA: TGTGCCAGCAGTTACCTGGCGGGAGGCCGGGAAGAGACCCAGTACTTC. It is translated as CASSYLAGGREETQYF. The rearrangement uses TRBV6-2 or TRBV6-3 and TRBJ2-5; 8 bases are shared with TRBD2. Germline CDR1 reads MNHEY; CDR2 reads SVGEGT. Unmatched junction bases numbered 8, after V lost 2 bases and J lost 3 bases. This CDR3 has 16 residues.

The chain is built from TRBV27 and TRBJ2-5, with 12 nucleotides matching TRBD1. J gave up 5 bases and V 4 bases, and 5 bases lay outside the gene matches. Germline assignment: CDR1 MNHEY and CDR2 SMNVEV (reference sequence). The CDR3 covers 15 residues. The CDR3: CASSSGTGGRETQYF. The DNA of the CDR3 is TGTGCCAGCAGTTCCGGGACAGGGGGCCGGGAGACCCAGTACTTC.

The CDR3 spells CASSPRDTLLYEQYF. The CDR3 coding sequence is TGTGCCAGCTCACCAAGGGACACCCTACTTTACGAGCAGTACTTC. The chain employs TRBV18 and TRBJ2-7, with a tentative D call TRBD1 (6 bases). The V end lost 2 bases, the J end lost 4 bases, and 15 bases lay between the germline ends. The CDR3 extends over 15 amino acids. CDR1 and CDR2 from the germline V gene are KGHSH and LQKENI.

The chain is built from TRBV6-1 and TRBJ1-5; TRBD1 is a possible D gene (5 bases). The CDR3 is 15 amino acids. Germline-derived CDR1 and CDR2 are MNHNS and SASEGT. V was cut by 2 bases and J by 3 bases, with 11 bases left in between. The CDR3 region has the DNA TGTGCCAGCAGTGAACCCCGGGGCCTCAATCAGCCCCAGCATTTT. This sequence encodes CASSEPRGLNQPQHF.

V is TRBV29-1 and J is TRBJ2-2, with a tentative D call TRBD1 (6 bases). CDR1 is SQVTM, CDR2 ANQGSEA, per germline. The CDR3 runs to 13 residues. V was clipped by 7 bases and J by 0 bases, with 9 bases between them. This CDR3 is CSGGQTNTGELFF. In DNA, the CDR3 is TGCAGCGGGGGACAAACGAACACCGGGGAGCTGTTTTTT.

The chain carries TRBV28 and TRBJ1-6, with D hard to call. The CDR3 loop spans 15 amino acids. Germline V gene lookup returns CDR1 MDHEN and CDR2 SYDVKM. Trimming removed 7 bases at V and 7 bases at J, with 17 bases between. CDR3 residues: CASKAGGGLNSPLHF. The CDR3 nucleotides read TGTGCCAGCAAAGCTGGTGGAGGATTAAATTCACCCCTCCACTTT. The whole variable domain, filled in from reference TRBV28 and TRBJ1-6, reads DVKVTQSSRYLVKRTGEKVFLECVQDMDHENMFWYRQDPGLGLRLIYFSYDVKMKEKGDIPEGYSVSREKKERFSLILESASTNQTSMYLCASKAGGGLNSPLHFGNGTRLTVT.

The V gene is TRBV27, the J gene TRBJ1-1; D not resolved. V was shortened by 2 bases and J by 3 bases, with 7 bases between the two germline ends. CDR3 length: 13 residues. Germline values: CDR1 MNHEY, CDR2 SMNVEV (reference sequence). CDR3 sequence reads: CASSLTPDTEAFF. CDR3 in DNA: TGTGCCAGCAGTTTAACCCCGGACACTGAAGCTTTCTTT.

The rearrangement joins TRBV6-2 or TRBV6-3 to TRBJ1-5, with D hard to call. V lost 2 bases and J 4 bases, leaving 18 bases between the germline ends. CDR3 length equals 17 residues. Germline CDR1 MNHEY, CDR2 SVGEGT. CDR3 coding DNA: TGTGCCAGCAGTTACCAGCTGACGTACGACGGGAATCAGCCCCAGCATTTT. This gives the protein CASSYQLTYDGNQPQHF.

CDR3 residues: CASSLLSGTDTEKLFF. For the CDR3, the DNA is TGCGCCAGCAGCTTACTATCCGGGACAGATACTGAAAAACTGTTTTTT. The chain carries TRBV5-1 and TRBJ1-4, with 7 bases lining up with TRBD1. The germline V gene has CDR1 SGHRS and CDR2 YFSETQ. This CDR3 region has 16 residues. Losses at the gene ends were 2 bases for V and 7 bases for J; bases not matched to a gene: 11.

The chain combines TRBV5-6 with TRBJ2-7, with TRBD1 matching over 8 bases. Looked up from germline, CDR1 is SGHDT and CDR2 is YYEEEE. The length of the CDR3 is 14 residues. V was clipped by 2 bases and J by 4 bases; unmatched bases: 5. CDR3 DNA: TGTGCCAGCAGCTTTGGACAGGGCCCGTACGAGCAGTACGTC. This sequence encodes CASSFGQGPYEQYV.